The sequence of this T cell receptor (beta chain) was determined in a study of T cells after yellow fever vaccination (dated by TCRdb to about 2019). About the investigation overall: The SMART-Seq v4 Ultra Low Input RNA kit was used to prepare libraries from fractions with low cell numbers. Bulk PBMC replicates and cell subsets were isolated from blood drawn at multiple timepoints before and after both primary and secondary immunization. To follow T-cell clones before and after both primary and booster YFV17D yellow fever vaccination, bulk TCR alpha and beta repertoires underwent longitudinal sequencing. The cohort comprised two healthy male donors, one aged 18 to 30 and one aged 30 to 39 years.

The paper's findings and limits, for the study overall: Because abundant contaminating clonotypes from the bulk population could be contained in FACS-sorted repertoires, computational filtering was required. After the booster, most clones that had expanded after primary vaccination were detected again (approximately 96% of CD4 and more than 80% of CD8), suggesting broad maintenance of memory. Compared with the primary T-cell response, the secondary T-cell response was weaker but faster, peaking on day 5 rather than day 15. A small share of clonotypes occurred in both CD4 and CD8 compartments, likely arising from convergent recombination. Only a couple of donors were included in the study, so the extent to which the findings can be generalized is limited.

Trimming at the junction amounts to 0 bases on V and 4 bases on J, and the germline ends lie 11 bases apart. Reading the germline V gene gives CDR1 SGHRS and CDR2 YFSETQ. The CDR3 has 15 amino acids, counting the end cysteine and phenylalanine. Solely the CDR3 DNA is kept, with 45 bases framed from the first base. This clonotype was recorded a few times. No cognate antigen has been identified for it. Base qualities are missing; no much larger clone stands one base away. The treatment or condition label corresponds to: live attenuated yellow fever vaccine strain. Two biological replicates of bulk PBMCs were collected at each blood-draw timepoint. PBMCs were isolated from peripheral blood using a standard Ficoll-Paque protocol. RNA was extracted with TriZol from bulk PBMCs, CD4 and CD8 fractions, and dextramer-positive and dextramer-negative fractions. TCR cDNA was synthesized by 5'RACE template switching, through which a universal primer site and unique molecular identifiers were introduced. Priming for cDNA synthesis came from both the TCR alpha and TCR beta constant segments. Library amplification used two PCR steps, and the second PCR step added sample barcodes and sequencing adapters. Sequencing of libraries was performed on Illumina HiSeq 2500 (2x100 bp) or NovaSeq (2x150 bp). For the original study's pipeline: MIGEC handled demultiplexing of reads and collapsing into UMI consensus sequences, while MiXCR performed V(D)J alignment. Clonotypes responding to the vaccine were identified with edgeR on replicate PBMC samples, with the criteria of FDR below 0.01 and a log2 fold change above 5 up to day 15. Each bulk clonotype was labeled CD4 or CD8 based on which sequenced repertoire, CD4 or CD8, contained the clonotype at higher abundance. TCRdb reprocessing: public reads trimmed at Q25 with fastp, clones called with MiXCR, in-frame beta chains kept. When rows share a CDR3 protein, they turn into one entry using the most common DNA and genes. The authors' filters were not applied to this entry. In this sample the table shows approximately 510,000 distinct CDR3 sequences, roughly 22% of which occur a single time. The top ten hold approximately 15% of the sample.

This TCR was sampled from a man aged 18 to 29 who received the YFV17D yellow fever vaccine. The chain uses TRBV5-1 and TRBJ2-1, with a weak D call of TRBD2 (5 bases match). The sequenced sample was PBMCs, obtained approximately 22 days after the first yellow fever vaccination. Here the CDR3 is given as CASSLAAAAYNEQFF. The nucleotides are TGCGCCAGCAGCTTGGCAGCGGCAGCTTACAATGAGCAGTTCTTC. The full variable domain, completed from the reference TRBV5-1 and TRBJ2-1 proteins outside the CDR3, reads KAGVTQTPRYLIKTRGQQVTLSCSPISGHRSVSWYQQTPGQGLQFLFEYFSETQRNKGNFPGRFSGRQFSNSRSEMNVSTLELGDSALYLCASSLAAAAYNEQFFGPGTRLTVL.